This T cell receptor (beta chain) was captured by sequencing in a study of Graves' ophthalmopathy and Graves' hyperthyroidism. Study-wide background: The blood sample was drawn at first diagnosis and before any treatment.

This CDR3 contains 17 residues. Looked up from germline, CDR1 is DFQATT and CDR2 is SNEGSKA (reference sequence). After removal of 0 bases from V and 3 bases from J, the junction contained 9 bases not matched to a gene. RNA transcripts served as template for amplifying TCR beta CDR3 sequences. The first round was an RT-PCR with HTBI primers, and the second round was a multiplex PCR. TCRdb called the multiplex PCR reads again in MiXCR, with one record for every CDR3 protein. The sample yields about 50,000 distinct CDR3 sequences, approximately 47% seen once. To note about this clonotype: The antigen remains undetermined.

Study-level results: Most clonotypes expanded in thyroid above 0.001 frequency were present in blood too. Sensitivity of about 70% and specificity of roughly 78% were achieved by the model that predicted ophthalmopathy progression.

The sample taken for sequencing was peripheral blood. The origin of this receptor is an adult woman with Graves' ophthalmopathy. V is TRBV20-1 and J is TRBJ1-5, with 9 bases aligning to TRBD1. In DNA, the CDR3 is TGCAGTGCTAGAGATACCGGGGACAGGGAGGCCAATCAGCCCCAGCATTTT. This sequence encodes CSARDTGDREANQPQHF.